This T cell receptor (beta chain) is from a study of CD8+CD57+ T cells in acquired aplastic anemia. Across the study: DNA from sorted CD4+ and CD8+ cells averaged around 3.5 ug. General study points: Patients and controls were found to share twenty-nine CD8+ CDR3 sequences.

Patients selected for sequencing had displayed CD8+CD57+ cell expansion by flow cytometry. All patients were therapy-naive when blood was sampled. Investigators profiled TCR beta VDJ and CDR3 from genomic DNA template. TCRdb reanalysed the reads using MiXCR and keeps one entry per CDR3 protein. The sample lists under 350,000 distinct CDR3 sequences; roughly 61% were seen once. As for this clonotype: Its antigen is still unknown.

The junction had 12 bases not matched to a gene; V was cut back by 3 bases and J by 5 bases. The CDR3 contains 16 residues. Germline V gene lookup returns CDR1 WNHNN and CDR2 SYGVQD (reference sequence). Input material: sorted CD4+, CD8+, or CD8+CD57+ T cells (not recorded which) from PBMCs. The origin of this receptor is a human donor with aplastic anemia. The chain is built from TRBV10-1 and TRBJ2-7; 8 bases fit TRBD1. CDR3 residues: CASSDPTGTGRDEQYF. The CDR3, as DNA: TGCGCCAGCAGTGACCCGACCGGGACAGGAAGGGACGAGCAGTACTTC.